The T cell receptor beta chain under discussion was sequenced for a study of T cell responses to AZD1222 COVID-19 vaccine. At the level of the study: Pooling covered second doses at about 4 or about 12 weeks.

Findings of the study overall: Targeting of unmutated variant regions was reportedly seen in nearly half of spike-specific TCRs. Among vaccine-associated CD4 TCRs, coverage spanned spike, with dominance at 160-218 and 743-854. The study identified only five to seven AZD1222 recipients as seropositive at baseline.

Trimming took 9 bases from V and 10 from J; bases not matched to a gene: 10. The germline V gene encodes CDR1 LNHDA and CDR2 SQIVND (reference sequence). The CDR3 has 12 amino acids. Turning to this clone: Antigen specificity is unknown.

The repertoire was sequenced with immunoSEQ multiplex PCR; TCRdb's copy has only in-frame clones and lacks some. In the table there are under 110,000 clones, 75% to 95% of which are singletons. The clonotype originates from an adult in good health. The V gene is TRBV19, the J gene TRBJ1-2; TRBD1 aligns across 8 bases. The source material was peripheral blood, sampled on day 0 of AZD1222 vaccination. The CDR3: CASIRAGGDYTF. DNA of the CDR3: TGTGCCAGCATTAGGGCAGGGGGCGACTACACCTTC.